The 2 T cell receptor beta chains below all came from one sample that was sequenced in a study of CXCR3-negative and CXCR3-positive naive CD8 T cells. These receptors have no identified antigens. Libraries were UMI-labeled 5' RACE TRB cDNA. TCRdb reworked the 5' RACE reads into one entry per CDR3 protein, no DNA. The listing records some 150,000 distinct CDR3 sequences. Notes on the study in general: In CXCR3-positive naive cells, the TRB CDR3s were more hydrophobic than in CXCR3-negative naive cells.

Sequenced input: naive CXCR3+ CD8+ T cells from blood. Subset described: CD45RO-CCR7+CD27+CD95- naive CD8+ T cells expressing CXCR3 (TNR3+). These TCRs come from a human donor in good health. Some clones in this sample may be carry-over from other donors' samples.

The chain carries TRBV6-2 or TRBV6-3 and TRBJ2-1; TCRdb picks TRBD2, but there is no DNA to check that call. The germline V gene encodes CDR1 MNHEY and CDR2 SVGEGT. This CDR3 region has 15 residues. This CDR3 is CASTLTSGGADEQFF.

The CDR3: CSVVGRDKNTGELFF. This chain links TRBV29-1 with TRBJ2-2; TCRdb names TRBD1, which stays unverified in the absence of DNA. The CDR3 has 15 amino acids. CDR1 SQVTM and CDR2 ANQGSEA come from the germline V gene.